This TCR beta chain is drawn from a study of T cell changes during pregnancy in multiple sclerosis. Per germline, CDR1 SGHVS and CDR2 FQNEAQ. The CDR3 has 12 amino acids. Trimming shortened V by 4 bases and J by 2 bases, and 4 bases separated the two germline ends. Profiled with immunoSEQ multiplex PCR; TCRdb holds only in-frame clones, not every one. The sample has under 15,000 clones, about 88% seen once. The J gene is TRBJ2-3, the V gene TRBV7-8; D is ambiguous. The sequence was collected from a female donor in good health, enrolled as a control in a pregnancy study. The input for sequencing was CD8+ T cells from peripheral blood mononuclear cells, taken in the second trimester of pregnancy. CDR3 sequence reads: CASSSITDTQYF. CDR3 coding DNA: TGTGCCAGCAGCTCTATCACAGATACGCAGTATTTT. Complete variable domain (other parts from reference TRBV7-8 and TRBJ2-3): GAGVSQSPRYKVAKRGQDVALRCDPISGHVSLFWYQQALGQGPEFLTYFQNEAQLDKSGLPSDRFFAERPEGSVSTLKIQRTQQEDSAVYLCASSSITDTQYFGPGTRLTVL.